This T cell receptor (beta chain) came from a study of blood T cells in healthy people across ages. This clonotype appeared a few times. Its antigen is not known. PCR was performed a second time for roughly 7 to 12 cycles using a sample-barcoded 5' primer and a J-beta primer mix. Using its own MiXCR run on the 5' RACE reads, TCRdb lists one record per CDR3 protein. The sample carries roughly 1.4 million distinct CDR3 sequences, around 59% recorded once. This CDR3 comprises 14 residues. The V and J ends lost 6 bases and 7 bases, in that order; junction bases with no gene match: 8. General study points: Estimates of total diversity, which came from one million sequenced T cells, were considered to be underestimates. There was no known CMV status for donors, so expanded clonotype changes were possibly confounded.

Sequenced: blood. The chain recombines TRBV12-3 or TRBV12-4 with TRBJ1-4; TRBD1 matches 7 bases. The receptor was isolated from a man in his late teens or twenties in good health. CDR3 sequence (DNA): TGTGCCAGCAGAAGAAGGGGGCAGCGTGAAAAACTGTTTTTT. It yields the protein CASRRRGQREKLFF.